Listed below are T cell receptor beta chains from one sample, sequenced in a study of blood T cell repertoires in COVID-19. Assay: immunoSEQ multiplex PCR; the TCRdb copy retains only in-frame clones and omits some. The data show approximately 140,000 clones, 82% seen once. The source material was peripheral blood. The receptors were gathered from a human donor with acute or convalescent COVID-19. The donor label of this sample is uncertain. The CDR3 runs from the conserved cysteine through the conserved F or W. D genes are given only for firm matches. Expanded clones are given a class, and other clones once, few, many or no size at all.

D gene: .
clone size: .
V gene: TRBV20-1
J gene: TRBJ1-6
CDR3 DNA: TGCAGTGCTAGTGGGGGGGATGACTCACCCCTCCACTTT
CDR3 protein: CSASGGDDSPLHF

D gene: .
clone size: once
V gene: TRBV27
J gene: TRBJ2-4
CDR3 DNA: TGTGCCAGCAGTTTAGGGTCAGGGCCCAACCGAAACATTCAGTACTTC
CDR3 protein: CASSLGSGPNRNIQYF

D gene: .
clone size: .
V gene: TRBV14
J gene: TRBJ1-1
CDR3 DNA: TGTGCCAGCAGCCTTCAGGGGAACACTGAAGCTTTCTTT
CDR3 protein: CASSLQGNTEAFF

D gene: .
clone size: .
V gene: TRBV5-1
J gene: TRBJ1-4
CDR3 DNA: TGCGCCAGCAGCTGGGGGGGAACTAATGAAAAACTGTTTTTT
CDR3 protein: CASSWGGTNEKLFF

D gene: TRBD1
clone size: .
V gene: TRBV6-2/TRBV6-3
J gene: TRBJ1-1
CDR3 DNA: TGTGCCAGCAGTTCCTACAGGGGGACTGAAGCTTTCTTT
CDR3 protein: CASSSYRGTEAFF

D gene: TRBD1
clone size: .
V gene: TRBV6-5
J gene: TRBJ2-7
CDR3 DNA: TGTGCCAGCAGCCTGACAGGGGGAACCTACGAGCAGTACTTC
CDR3 protein: CASSLTGGTYEQYF

D gene: TRBD1
clone size: .
V gene: TRBV27
J gene: TRBJ1-1
CDR3 DNA: TGTGCCAGCAGTTTTCTCATGACAGGGGGCGCAGGGGCTGAAGCTTTCTTT
CDR3 protein: CASSFLMTGGAGAEAFF

D gene: .
clone size: .
V gene: TRBV10-3
J gene: TRBJ1-2
CDR3 DNA: TGTGCCATCAGTGAGATGACAGCAAACTATGGCTACACCTTC
CDR3 protein: CAISEMTANYGYTF

D gene: TRBD1
clone size: .
V gene: TRBV4-1
J gene: TRBJ1-2
CDR3 DNA: TGCGCCAGCAGCCCCCCTCGGACAGGGTATGGCTACACCTTC
CDR3 protein: CASSPPRTGYGYTF

D gene: TRBD1
clone size: many
V gene: TRBV7-9
J gene: TRBJ2-1
CDR3 DNA: TGTGCCAGCAGCTCCGGACAGGGGTTTATCAATGAGCAGTTCTTC
CDR3 protein: CASSSGQGFINEQFF

D gene: .
clone size: .
V gene: TRBV19
J gene: TRBJ1-1
CDR3 DNA: TGTGCCAGTAGTATACAGGGTGAAAGCACTGAAGCTTTCTTT
CDR3 protein: CASSIQGESTEAFF

D gene: TRBD1
clone size: .
V gene: TRBV7-2
J gene: TRBJ1-1
CDR3 DNA: TGTGCCAGCAGCTTAGAGTCTAGGGACAGGGCTACAGCTTTCTTT
CDR3 protein: CASSLESRDRATAFF

D gene: .
clone size: .
V gene: TRBV15
J gene: TRBJ2-5
CDR3 DNA: TGTGCCACCAGCGGACGTGGGGGGTCAGAGACCCAGTACTTC
CDR3 protein: CATSGRGGSETQYF

D gene: TRBD2
clone size: .
V gene: TRBV9
J gene: TRBJ2-3
CDR3 DNA: TGTGCCAGCAGCGTCGTGCGGGGGGCCGGTCCAGATACGCAGTATTTT
CDR3 protein: CASSVVRGAGPDTQYF

D gene: TRBD2
clone size: .
V gene: TRBV2
J gene: TRBJ2-4
CDR3 DNA: TGTGCCAGCAGTACAATAGCGGGGGGCCAGCTACTAGCCAAAAACATTCAGTACTTC
CDR3 protein: CASSTIAGGQLLAKNIQYF

D gene: TRBD1
clone size: .
V gene: TRBV2
J gene: TRBJ1-3
CDR3 DNA: TGTGCCAGCCGGGGACAGGAACCCTCTGGAAACACCATATATTTT
CDR3 protein: CASRGQEPSGNTIYF

D gene: TRBD1
clone size: .
V gene: TRBV7-2
J gene: TRBJ1-2
CDR3 DNA: TGTGCCAGCAGCTTAGCGTCGGGACAGGGGGCTGGCTACACCTTC
CDR3 protein: CASSLASGQGAGYTF

D gene: TRBD1
clone size: .
V gene: TRBV19
J gene: TRBJ1-1
CDR3 DNA: TGTGCCAGTAGAAAAGACAGGGAAACTGAAGCTTTCTTT
CDR3 protein: CASRKDRETEAFF

D gene: .
clone size: few
V gene: TRBV2
J gene: TRBJ1-5
CDR3 DNA: TGTGCCAGCAGTGCTCGTGCGCAGCCCCAGCATTTT
CDR3 protein: CASSARAQPQHF

D gene: TRBD2
clone size: .
V gene: TRBV7-8
J gene: TRBJ2-1
CDR3 DNA: TGTGCCAGCAGCTTAGGAGCGGGGGCGGGGAATGAGCAGTTCTTC
CDR3 protein: CASSLGAGAGNEQFF

D gene: TRBD1
clone size: once
V gene: TRBV19
J gene: TRBJ1-1
CDR3 DNA: TGTGCCAGTATGGCCGGGACAGGAGGGACTGAAGCTTTCTTT
CDR3 protein: CASMAGTGGTEAFF

D gene: .
clone size: .
V gene: TRBV5-1
J gene: TRBJ1-1
CDR3 DNA: TGCGCCAGCAGCTTCGACAGTCGAATGAACACTGAAGCTTTCTTT
CDR3 protein: CASSFDSRMNTEAFF

D gene: .
clone size: .
V gene: TRBV10-1
J gene: TRBJ2-7
CDR3 DNA: TGCGCCAGCAGTGAGAGCCCGGCCTACGAGCAGTACTTC
CDR3 protein: CASSESPAYEQYF

D gene: .
clone size: few
V gene: TRBV10-1
J gene: TRBJ1-1
CDR3 DNA: TGCGCCAGCAGTGAGTCTTCGGGGAACACTGAAGCTTTCTTT
CDR3 protein: CASSESSGNTEAFF

D gene: TRBD1
clone size: .
V gene: TRBV3-1/TRBV3-2
J gene: TRBJ1-2
CDR3 DNA: TGTGCCAGCAGCCAAGGCGCCAACCGGGACAGGGATGGCTACACCTTC
CDR3 protein: CASSQGANRDRDGYTF

D gene: .
clone size: .
V gene: TRBV4-1
J gene: TRBJ2-1
CDR3 DNA: TGCGCCAGCAGCCAAGGACAGGGAGGCTACAATGAGCAGTTCTTC
CDR3 protein: CASSQGQGGYNEQFF

D gene: TRBD2
clone size: .
V gene: TRBV27
J gene: TRBJ2-1
CDR3 DNA: TGTGCCAGCAGTAGGAGCGGGAGCTCCTACAATGAGCAGTTCTTC
CDR3 protein: CASSRSGSSYNEQFF

D gene: TRBD1
clone size: .
V gene: TRBV7-3
J gene: TRBJ2-5
CDR3 DNA: TGTGCCAGCAGCTCAGAAGGACAGGGGCAAGAGACCCAGTACTTC
CDR3 protein: CASSSEGQGQETQYF

D gene: .
clone size: .
V gene: TRBV7-2
J gene: TRBJ1-2
CDR3 DNA: TGTGCCAGCAGCCTAGCCTGGGGCCAGGTGACTAACTATGGCTACACCTTC
CDR3 protein: CASSLAWGQVTNYGYTF

D gene: .
clone size: .
V gene: TRBV29-1
J gene: TRBJ2-5
CDR3 DNA: TGCAGCGCAAACATAAACCAAGAGACCCAGTACTTC
CDR3 protein: CSANINQETQYF

D gene: TRBD1
clone size: .
V gene: TRBV7-2
J gene: TRBJ2-7
CDR3 DNA: TGTGCCAGCGGGGGACAGGGGGCAGGGGAGCAGTACTTC
CDR3 protein: CASGGQGAGEQYF

D gene: .
clone size: .
V gene: TRBV3-1/TRBV3-2
J gene: TRBJ1-2
CDR3 DNA: TGTGCCAGCAGCCCTTCGGCAGGAAGGTTTGGCTACACCTTC
CDR3 protein: CASSPSAGRFGYTF

D gene: .
clone size: .
V gene: TRBV6-6
J gene: TRBJ1-2
CDR3 DNA: TGTGCCAGCAGTTACTCCCTTTATTCTGGCTACACCTTC
CDR3 protein: CASSYSLYSGYTF

D gene: .
clone size: .
V gene: TRBV4-2
J gene: TRBJ2-7
CDR3 DNA: TGTGCCAGCAGCCAAGATCCTATTTTCTCCTACGAGCAGTACTTC
CDR3 protein: CASSQDPIFSYEQYF

D gene: TRBD1
clone size: .
V gene: TRBV3-1/TRBV3-2
J gene: TRBJ1-6
CDR3 DNA: TGTGCCAGCAGCTCCCGGACAGGGGGCGTCAGTTCACCCCTCCACTTT
CDR3 protein: CASSSRTGGVSSPLHF